One and the same sample provided the 3 T cell receptor beta chains below, sequenced in a study of T-cell memory formation after mild COVID-19. TCRdb reprocessed the 5' RACE reads via MiXCR and lists one record per CDR3 protein. The top ten hold around 54% of the sample, which has 13,000 to 15,000 distinct CDR3 sequences, 20% to 25% seen once. Sequencing used PBMCs or a T cell subset sorted from them (not recorded which). The receptors stem from a man aged 18 to 35 who had mild COVID-19 (a few samples of this study predate the infection). Cell type and time point are not known.

This clonotype was picked up a small number of times. The chain is built from TRBV29-1 and TRBJ1-4; D gene unclear. The CDR3 has 13 amino acids. Germline CDR1 SQVTM, CDR2 ANQGSEA. Deletions cut 5 bases from V and 0 bases from J, with 7 bases between. The CDR3 spells CSVRRATNEKLFF. The CDR3 DNA follows: TGCAGCGTTAGGAGAGCAACTAATGAAAAACTGTTTTTT.

This clonotype has ten or more counts. The chain carries TRBV6-5 and TRBJ2-7, with a possible D match to TRBD2 (5 bases). V was shortened by 8 bases and J by 3 bases, with 26 bases between the two germline ends. The CDR3 extends over 17 amino acids. The V gene's germline CDR1 is MNHEY and CDR2 SVGAGI. The CDR3 DNA is TGTGCCAGCGCCAGAAAGGGTTGGCTAGCTAGAAACTACGAGCAGTACTTC. Protein sequence: CASARKGWLARNYEQYF.

The CDR3 spells CASRPGTEYNEQFF. CDR3 in DNA: TGTGCCAGCAGGCCCGGGACAGAATACAATGAGCAGTTCTTC. The chain couples TRBV5-4 to TRBJ2-1; 7 bases agree with TRBD1. The V and J ends lost 5 bases and 4 bases, in that order; junction bases with no gene match: 6. CDR1 SGHNT and CDR2 YYREEE come from the germline V gene (reference sequence). The CDR3 contains 14 residues.